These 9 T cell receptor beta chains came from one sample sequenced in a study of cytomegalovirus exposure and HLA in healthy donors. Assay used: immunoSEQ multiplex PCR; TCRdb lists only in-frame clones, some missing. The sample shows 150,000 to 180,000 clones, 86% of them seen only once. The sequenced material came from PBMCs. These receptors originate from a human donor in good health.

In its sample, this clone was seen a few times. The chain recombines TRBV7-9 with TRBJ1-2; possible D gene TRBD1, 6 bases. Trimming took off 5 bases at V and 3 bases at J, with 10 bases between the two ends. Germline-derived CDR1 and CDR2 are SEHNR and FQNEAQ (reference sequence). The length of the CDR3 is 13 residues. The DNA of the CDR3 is TGTGCCAGCAGCATGGACAGTCACTATGGCTACACCTTC. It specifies CASSMDSHYGYTF.

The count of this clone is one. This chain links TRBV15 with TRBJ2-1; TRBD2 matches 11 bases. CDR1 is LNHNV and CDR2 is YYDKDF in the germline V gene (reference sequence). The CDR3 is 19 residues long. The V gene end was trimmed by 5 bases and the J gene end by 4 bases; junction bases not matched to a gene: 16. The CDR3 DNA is TGTGCCACCAGCCGCTCCCCTCGTAAGACTAGCGGGAATTACAATGAGCAGTTCTTC. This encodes CATSRSPRKTSGNYNEQFF.

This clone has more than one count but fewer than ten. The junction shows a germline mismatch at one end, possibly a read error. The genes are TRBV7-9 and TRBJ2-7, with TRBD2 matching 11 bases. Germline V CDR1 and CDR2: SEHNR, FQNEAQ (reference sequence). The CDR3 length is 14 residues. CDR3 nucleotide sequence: TGTGCCAGCACCTTAGCGGGAGGGCCGGGTGAGCAGTACTTC. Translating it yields CASTLAGGPGEQYF.

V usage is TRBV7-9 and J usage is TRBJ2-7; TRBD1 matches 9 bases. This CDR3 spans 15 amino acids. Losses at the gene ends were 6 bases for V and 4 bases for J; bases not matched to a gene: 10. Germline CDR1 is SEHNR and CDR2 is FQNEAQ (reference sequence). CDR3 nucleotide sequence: TGTGCCAGCAGTCTTGGAGGGACAGGGAAATACGAGCAGTACTTC. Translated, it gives CASSLGGTGKYEQYF.

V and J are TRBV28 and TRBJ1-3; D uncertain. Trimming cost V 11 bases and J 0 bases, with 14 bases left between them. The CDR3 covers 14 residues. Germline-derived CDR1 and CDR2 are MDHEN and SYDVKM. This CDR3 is CAASTDSSGNTIYF. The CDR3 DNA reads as TGTGCCGCAAGTACCGACTCCTCTGGAAACACCATATATTTT.

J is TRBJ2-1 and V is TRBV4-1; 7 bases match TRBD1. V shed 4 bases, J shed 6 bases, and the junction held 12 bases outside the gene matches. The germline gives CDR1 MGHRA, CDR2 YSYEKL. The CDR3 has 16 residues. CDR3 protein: CASSPLGGPGGNEQFF. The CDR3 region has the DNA TGCGCCAGCAGCCCCCTAGGGGGCCCCGGAGGCAATGAGCAGTTCTTC.

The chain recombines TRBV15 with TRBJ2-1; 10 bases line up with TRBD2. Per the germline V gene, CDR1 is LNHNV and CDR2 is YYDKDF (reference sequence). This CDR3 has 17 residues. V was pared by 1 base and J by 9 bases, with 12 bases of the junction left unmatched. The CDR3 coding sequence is TGTGCCACCAGCAGAGTAAGCGGGAGGGTTGTAACAAGTGAGCAGTTCTTC. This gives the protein CATSRVSGRVVTSEQFF. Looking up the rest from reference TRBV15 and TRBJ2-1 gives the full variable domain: DAMVIQNPRYQVTQFGKPVTLSCSQTLNHNVMYWYQQKSSQAPKLLFHYYDKDFNNEADTPDNFQSRRPNTSFCFLDIRSPGLGDTAMYLCATSRVSGRVVTSEQFFGPGTRLTVL.

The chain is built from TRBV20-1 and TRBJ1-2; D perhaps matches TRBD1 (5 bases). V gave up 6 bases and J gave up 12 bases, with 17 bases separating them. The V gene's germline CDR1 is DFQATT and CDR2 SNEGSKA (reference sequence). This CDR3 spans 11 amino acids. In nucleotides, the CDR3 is TGCAGTGCCCGACGCCAGGGTAGCCACACCTTC. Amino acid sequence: CSARRQGSHTF.

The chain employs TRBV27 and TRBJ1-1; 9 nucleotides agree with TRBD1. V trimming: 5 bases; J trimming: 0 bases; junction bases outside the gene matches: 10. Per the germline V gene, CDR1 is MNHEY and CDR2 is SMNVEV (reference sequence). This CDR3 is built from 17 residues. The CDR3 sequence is CASSPPGQGFMNTEAFF. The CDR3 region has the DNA TGTGCCAGCAGTCCCCCGGGACAGGGATTTATGAACACTGAAGCTTTCTTT.